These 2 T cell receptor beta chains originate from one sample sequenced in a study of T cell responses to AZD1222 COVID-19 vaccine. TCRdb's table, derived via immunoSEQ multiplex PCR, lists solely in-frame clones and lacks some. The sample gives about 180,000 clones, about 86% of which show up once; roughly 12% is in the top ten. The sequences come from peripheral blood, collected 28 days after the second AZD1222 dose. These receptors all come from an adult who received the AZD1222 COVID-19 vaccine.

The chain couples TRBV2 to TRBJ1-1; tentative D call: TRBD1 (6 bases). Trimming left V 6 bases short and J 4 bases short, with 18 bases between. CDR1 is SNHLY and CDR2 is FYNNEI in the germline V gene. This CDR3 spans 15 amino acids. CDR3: CASSPDSGEVTEAFF. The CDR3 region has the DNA TGTGCCAGCAGCCCGGACAGCGGGGAGGTCACTGAAGCTTTCTTT.

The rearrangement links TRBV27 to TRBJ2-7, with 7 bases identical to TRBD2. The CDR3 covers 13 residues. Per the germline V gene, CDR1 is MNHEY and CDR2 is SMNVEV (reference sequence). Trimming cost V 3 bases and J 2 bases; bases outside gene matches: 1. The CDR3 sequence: CASSLGGTYEQYF. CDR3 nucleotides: TGTGCCAGCAGTTTGGGGGGGACCTACGAGCAGTACTTC.